These T cell receptor beta chains were read from a single sample in a study of control samples from healthy donors and cancer patients. Using immunoSEQ multiplex PCR, the repertoire was profiled, and TCRdb retains in-frame clones only, with some absent. The table has about 130,000 clones, around 93% seen once. The sample consisted of blood. The receptors derive from a young man in good health. Both conserved end residues are part of each CDR3. Fields, in order: CDR3 DNA, CDR3 protein, D gene, J gene, V gene, clone size. The D gene is left open where the match is weak. Size is omitted from some rows. Given values are once, few, many or a class for expanded clones.

cdr3_nt: TGTGCCAGCAGCCAAGATCTGGGACAGGGGAACTACGAGCAGTACTTC; cdr3_aa: CASSQDLGQGNYEQYF; d_call: TRBD1; j_call: TRBJ2-7; v_call: TRBV3-1/TRBV3-2; clone_size: -
cdr3_nt: TGTGCCAGCCAGACCCAGGGTCAGTACGAGCAGTACTTC; cdr3_aa: CASQTQGQYEQYF; d_call: -; j_call: TRBJ2-7; v_call: TRBV12-3/TRBV12-4; clone_size: -
cdr3_nt: TGTGCCAGCAGTTACCCGACAGGGGGCTTTGATGGCTACACCTTC; cdr3_aa: CASSYPTGGFDGYTF; d_call: TRBD1; j_call: TRBJ1-2; v_call: TRBV6-6; clone_size: -
cdr3_nt: TGCGCCAGCGGACGGACAGGGCAAAACACCATATATTTT; cdr3_aa: CASGRTGQNTIYF; d_call: TRBD1; j_call: TRBJ1-3; v_call: TRBV4-1; clone_size: -
cdr3_nt: TGTGCCAGCAGGGGATTGGACAGTATGTTGAACACTGAAGCTTTCTTT; cdr3_aa: CASRGLDSMLNTEAFF; d_call: -; j_call: TRBJ1-1; v_call: TRBV2; clone_size: -
cdr3_nt: TGTGCCAGCAGCCAGGGGCACCTCTACAATGAGCAGTTCTTC; cdr3_aa: CASSQGHLYNEQFF; d_call: -; j_call: TRBJ2-1; v_call: TRBV14; clone_size: -
cdr3_nt: TGTGCCAGCAGTTTCCGGCCCCACATGAACACTGAAGCTTTCTTT; cdr3_aa: CASSFRPHMNTEAFF; d_call: -; j_call: TRBJ1-1; v_call: TRBV6-5; clone_size: -
cdr3_nt: TGTGCCAGCAGCTTGGGGTTGACAGGGGCCCACACTGAAGCTTTCTTT; cdr3_aa: CASSLGLTGAHTEAFF; d_call: TRBD1; j_call: TRBJ1-1; v_call: TRBV13; clone_size: -
cdr3_nt: TGTGCCAGCAGCGTAATAACCGGGGAGCTGTTTTTT; cdr3_aa: CASSVITGELFF; d_call: -; j_call: TRBJ2-2; v_call: TRBV9; clone_size: -
cdr3_nt: TGCGCCAGCAGCTTAGCCAGGATCGATGGGACCCAGTACTTC; cdr3_aa: CASSLARIDGTQYF; d_call: -; j_call: TRBJ2-5; v_call: TRBV5-1; clone_size: -
cdr3_nt: TGTGCCAGCAGCACCGGACAGGGGAACTATGGCTACACCTTC; cdr3_aa: CASSTGQGNYGYTF; d_call: TRBD1; j_call: TRBJ1-2; v_call: TRBV11-2; clone_size: many
cdr3_nt: TGTGCCAGCTCACCTTTTCCGGGGGGCGTTTTTGCTGAAGCTTTCTTT; cdr3_aa: CASSPFPGGVFAEAFF; d_call: -; j_call: TRBJ1-1; v_call: TRBV18; clone_size: -
cdr3_nt: TGCGCCAGCAGCTTGGAAAGCTCTTACGATGAAAAACTGTTTTTT; cdr3_aa: CASSLESSYDEKLFF; d_call: -; j_call: TRBJ1-4; v_call: TRBV5-1; clone_size: -
cdr3_nt: TGTGCCAGCAGCCCCACAGGGGTTCTCACTGAAGCTTTCTTT; cdr3_aa: CASSPTGVLTEAFF; d_call: TRBD1; j_call: TRBJ1-1; v_call: TRBV3-1/TRBV3-2; clone_size: -